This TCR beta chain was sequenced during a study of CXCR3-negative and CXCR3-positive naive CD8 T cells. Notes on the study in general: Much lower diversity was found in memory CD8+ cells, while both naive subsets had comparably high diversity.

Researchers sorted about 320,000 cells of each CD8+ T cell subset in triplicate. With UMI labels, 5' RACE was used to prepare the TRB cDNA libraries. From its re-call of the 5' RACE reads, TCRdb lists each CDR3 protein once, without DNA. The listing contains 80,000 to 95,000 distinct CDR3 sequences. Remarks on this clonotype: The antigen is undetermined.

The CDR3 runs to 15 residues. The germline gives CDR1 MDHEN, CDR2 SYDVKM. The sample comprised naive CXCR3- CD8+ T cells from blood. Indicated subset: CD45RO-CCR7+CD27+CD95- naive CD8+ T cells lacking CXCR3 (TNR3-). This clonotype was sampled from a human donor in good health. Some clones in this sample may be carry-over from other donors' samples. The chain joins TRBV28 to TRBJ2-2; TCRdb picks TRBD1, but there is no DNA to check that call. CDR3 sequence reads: CASSLKQDHTGELFF.